This TCR beta chain was recovered during a study of T cell changes during pregnancy in multiple sclerosis. Germline CDR1 and CDR2: SQVTM and ANQGSEA. The CDR3 consists of 14 residues. Losses at the gene ends were 2 bases for V and 7 bases for J; bases not matched to a gene: 10. The table came from immunoSEQ multiplex PCR; TCRdb's copy has only in-frame clones and leaves some out. The sample lists fewer than 80,000 clones; about 94% were seen once. This chain links TRBV29-1 with TRBJ1-2; 7 bases are a match to TRBD1. Sequenced material: CD4+ T cells from peripheral blood mononuclear cells, taken after pregnancy. The clonotype originates from a female donor with multiple sclerosis, enrolled in a pregnancy study. CDR3 protein: CSVEWAGGLGGYTF. CDR3 coding DNA: TGCAGCGTTGAATGGGCAGGGGGTCTTGGTGGCTACACCTTC.